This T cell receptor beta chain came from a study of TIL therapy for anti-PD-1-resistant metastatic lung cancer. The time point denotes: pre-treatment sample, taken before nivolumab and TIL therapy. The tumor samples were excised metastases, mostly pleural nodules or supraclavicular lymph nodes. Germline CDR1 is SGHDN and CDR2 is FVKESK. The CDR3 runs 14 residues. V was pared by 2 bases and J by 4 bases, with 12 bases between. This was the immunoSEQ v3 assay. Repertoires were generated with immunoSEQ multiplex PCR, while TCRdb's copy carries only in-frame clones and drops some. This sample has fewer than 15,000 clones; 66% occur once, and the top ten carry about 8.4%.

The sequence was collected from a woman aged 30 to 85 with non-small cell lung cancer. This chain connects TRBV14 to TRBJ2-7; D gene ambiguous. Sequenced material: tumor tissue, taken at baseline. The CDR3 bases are TGTGCCAGCAGCCAATCGAGTTATAGTTACGAGCAGTACTTC. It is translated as CASSQSSYSYEQYF.